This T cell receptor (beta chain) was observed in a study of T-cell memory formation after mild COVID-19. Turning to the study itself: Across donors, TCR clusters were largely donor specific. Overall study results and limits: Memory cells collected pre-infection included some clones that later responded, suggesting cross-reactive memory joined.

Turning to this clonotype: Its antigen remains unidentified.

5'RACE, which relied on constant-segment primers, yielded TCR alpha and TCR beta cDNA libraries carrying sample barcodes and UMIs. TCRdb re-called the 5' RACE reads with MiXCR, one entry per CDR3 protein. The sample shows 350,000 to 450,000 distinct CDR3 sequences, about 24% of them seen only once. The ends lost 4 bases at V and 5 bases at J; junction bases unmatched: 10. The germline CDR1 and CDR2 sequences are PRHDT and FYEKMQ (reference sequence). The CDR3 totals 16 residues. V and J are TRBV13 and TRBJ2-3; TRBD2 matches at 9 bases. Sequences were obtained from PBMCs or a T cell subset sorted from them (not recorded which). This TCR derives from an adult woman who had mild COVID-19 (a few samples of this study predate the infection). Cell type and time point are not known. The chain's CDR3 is CASSSAGTSLIDTQYF. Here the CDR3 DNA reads TGTGCCAGCAGCTCCGCCGGGACTAGCTTGATAGATACGCAGTATTTT.